One sample yielded the 8 T cell receptor beta chains listed below, sequenced in a study of graft-versus-host responses after intestinal transplantation. These receptors are not linked to any known antigen. TCRdb's table, derived via immunoSEQ multiplex PCR, lists solely in-frame clones and lacks some. This sample has about 88,000 clones, with around 93% found just once. This specimen was unstimulated CD4+ T cells sorted from spleen or lymph node cells, taken before transplant. Receptors were obtained from a human donor who was the organ donor for an intestinal transplant.

This clone has just one count. J is TRBJ2-1 and V is TRBV10-3; TRBD2 matches 11 bases. The CDR3 sequence is 15 residues long. The germline V gene has CDR1 ENHRY and CDR2 SYGVKD. V lost 6 bases and J lost 8; bases outside the gene matches: 9. The CDR3 DNA is TGTGCCATCAGCTATCTAGCGGGGGGTCAACATGAGCAGTTCTTC. Translation: CAISYLAGGQHEQFF.

The rearrangement uses TRBV5-6 and TRBJ1-5; D call uncertain. The CDR3 totals 16 residues. The germline CDR1 and CDR2 sequences are SGHDT and YYEEEE. Trimming took 0 bases from V and 0 from J, leaving 10 bases between them. The CDR3 is CASSLGPGNSNQPQHF. The CDR3, as DNA: TGTGCCAGCAGCTTGGGGCCGGGAAATAGCAATCAGCCCCAGCATTTT.

The J gene is TRBJ1-1, the V gene TRBV7-9; D remains unclear. The germline CDR1 and CDR2 sequences are SEHNR and FQNEAQ (reference sequence). V gave up 3 bases and J gave up 1 base, with 9 bases separating them. CDR3 size: 14 residues. The CDR3 DNA reads as TGTGCCAGCAGCTTGGAGGGAGGGAACACTGAAGCTTTCTTT. Its translation: CASSLEGGNTEAFF.

The genes are TRBV5-1 and TRBJ1-2, with TRBD1 identical over 9 bases. CDR3 length: 13 amino acids. The J segment lost 8 bases and the V segment lost 3 bases, leaving 5 bases of the junction unmatched. Germline values: CDR1 SGHRS, CDR2 YFSETQ. CDR3 coding DNA: TGCGCCAGCAGCTCGGGACAGGGTGAGGGCTACACCTTC. It encodes CASSSGQGEGYTF.

V and J are TRBV27 and TRBJ2-3; possibly TRBD1 for D (6 bases). The V gene lost 5 bases and the J gene lost 7 bases, with 13 bases spanning the gap. The germline CDR1 and CDR2 sequences are MNHEY and SMNVEV (reference sequence). The CDR3 extends over 13 amino acids. In DNA form, the CDR3 reads TGTGCCAGCAGTACCCCAGACAGGAATACGCAGTATTTT. Encoded protein: CASSTPDRNTQYF.

The rearrangement links TRBV28 to TRBJ2-6; D is undetermined. The CDR3 consists of 16 residues. The V end was cut by 3 bases, the J end by 0 bases, with 9 bases between. The germline gives CDR1 MDHEN, CDR2 SYDVKM. Written as DNA, the CDR3 is TGTGCCAGCAGTTTCTTCTCTGTCTCTGGGGCCAACGTCCTGACTTTC. This sequence encodes CASSFFSVSGANVLTF.

V usage is TRBV5-1 and J usage is TRBJ2-1, with D uncertain. From germline, CDR1 is SGHRS and CDR2 YFSETQ. This CDR3 spans 16 amino acids. V gave up 4 bases and J gave up 6 bases, with 20 bases separating them. In nucleotides, the CDR3 is TGCGCCAGCAGCCCCTGGGTCCTGGGCCCCCTCAATGAGCAGTTCTTC. It translates to CASSPWVLGPLNEQFF.

In the case of this clone: The missing conserved phenylalanine or tryptophan at the end of this CDR3 makes a read error likely. It is unclear where the CDR3 begins or ends on the DNA, so no DNA is shown, and the CDR3 is as TCRdb lists it. The genes are TRBV30 and TRBJ1-1; TRBD1 is the table's D call and was not checked against the DNA. Germline loops: CDR1 GTSNPN, CDR2 SVGIG (reference sequence). Ends included, the CDR3 has 12 residues. CDR3 protein: CAWSPTENGHLV.